This TCR beta chain stems from a study of blood T cell repertoires in COVID-19. Background on the study: From T cells, B-cell-depleted T cells, or PBMCs came the material, which was cDNA or gDNA.

The germline V gene encodes CDR1 SGHRS and CDR2 YFSETQ. This CDR3 has 15 residues. Trimming removed 4 bases from V and 8 bases from J; junction bases left unmatched: 7. Authors' data handling: By means of reference gene primer amplification, nucleated cell counts were estimated. Repertoires were generated with immunoSEQ multiplex PCR, while TCRdb's copy carries only in-frame clones and drops some. The DNA gave D and trimming, while V, J and clone size come from that table. Of around 120,000 clones in the sample, 85% to 90% were seen once. The sequenced sample was peripheral blood. The V call is TRBV5-1, the J call TRBJ2-1; 12 bases agree with TRBD2. The sequence was obtained from a woman between 65 and 79 years old with acute or convalescent COVID-19. As DNA, the CDR3 is TGCGCCAGCAGCGTCCGGGGACTAGCGGGCGATGAGCAGTTCTTC. Residues: CASSVRGLAGDEQFF.